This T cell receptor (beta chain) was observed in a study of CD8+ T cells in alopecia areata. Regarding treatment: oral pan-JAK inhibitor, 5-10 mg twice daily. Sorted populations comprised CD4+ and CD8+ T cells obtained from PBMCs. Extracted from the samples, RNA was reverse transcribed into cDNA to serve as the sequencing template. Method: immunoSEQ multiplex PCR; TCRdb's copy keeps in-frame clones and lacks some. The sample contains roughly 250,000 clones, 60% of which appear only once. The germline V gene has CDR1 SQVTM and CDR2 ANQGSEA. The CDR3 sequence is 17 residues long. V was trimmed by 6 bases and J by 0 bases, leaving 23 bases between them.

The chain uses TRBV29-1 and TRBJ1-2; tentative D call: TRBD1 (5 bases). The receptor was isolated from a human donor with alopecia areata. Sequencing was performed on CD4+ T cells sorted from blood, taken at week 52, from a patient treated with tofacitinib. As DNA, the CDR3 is TGCAGCGTCCCGGGCGTCCCGGGGGGGATGACTAACTATGGCTACACCTTC. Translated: CSVPGVPGGMTNYGYTF.